This TCR beta chain was identified during a study of cytomegalovirus exposure and HLA in healthy donors. Amplification used 60 Vbeta primers and 13 Jbeta primers. Only in-frame clones appear in the TCRdb table, and some are missing; sequencing was by immunoSEQ multiplex PCR. The sample contains tens of thousands of clones, 82% of which appear only once. Comments on this clone: Antigen unknown. A read error may produce the germline difference seen at one junction end.

Study outcomes and limitations: Analyses of presence and absence presupposed an approximately uniform sequencing depth across donors. TCR beta V segments were, for the most part, productive about 87% or about 30% of the time in an earlier analysis.

The CDR3 covers 13 residues. The germline V gene has CDR1 SEHNR and CDR2 FQNEAQ (reference sequence). Sequencing input: PBMCs. The V and J genes are TRBV7-9 and TRBJ2-2; no firm D call. This TCR came from a man in his fifties in good health and CMV-seronegative. The CDR3 sequence: CSSSLVLSGELFF. CDR3 in DNA: TGTTCCAGCAGCTTAGTCCTGTCCGGGGAGCTGTTTTTT.